This T cell receptor beta chain was captured in a study of cytomegalovirus exposure and HLA in healthy donors. J was trimmed by 4 bases and V by 6 bases; bases with no gene match: 5. The CDR3 contains 15 residues. Germline V gene data show CDR1 as MNHEY and CDR2 as SMNVEV (reference sequence). Some clones are missing from TCRdb's copy, which holds only in-frame ones; the method was immunoSEQ multiplex PCR. The profile shows roughly 260,000 clones, around 90% of them singletons. The TCR sequence derives from a woman aged 18 to 35 in good health and CMV-seronegative. The rearrangement joins TRBV27 to TRBJ2-2; 10 bases map to TRBD2. Sample: PBMCs. The CDR3 loop is CASRGSGGATGELFF. The CDR3 DNA is TGTGCCAGCAGAGGGAGCGGGGGGGCCACCGGGGAGCTGTTTTTT.